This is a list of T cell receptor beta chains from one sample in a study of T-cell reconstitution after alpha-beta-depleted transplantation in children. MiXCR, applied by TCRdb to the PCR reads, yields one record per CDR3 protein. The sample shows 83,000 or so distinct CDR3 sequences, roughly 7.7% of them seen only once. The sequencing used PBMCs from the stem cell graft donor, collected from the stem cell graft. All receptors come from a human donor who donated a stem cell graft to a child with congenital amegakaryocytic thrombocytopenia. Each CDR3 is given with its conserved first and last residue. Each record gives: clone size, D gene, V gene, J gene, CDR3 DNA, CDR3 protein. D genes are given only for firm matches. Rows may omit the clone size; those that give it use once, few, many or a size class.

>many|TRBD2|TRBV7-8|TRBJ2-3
TGTGCCACCCGAGCTGCCCGGGGGGGACACACGCAGTATTTT
CATRAARGGHTQYF
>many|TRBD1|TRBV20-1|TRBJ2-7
TGCAGTGCTAGAGACGAGGGGGGGACAGGGTTAGTCGAGCAGTACTTC
CSARDEGGTGLVEQYF
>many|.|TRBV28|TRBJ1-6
TGTGCCAGCAGGTCCCTCTCCTATAATTCACCCCTCCACTTT
CASRSLSYNSPLHF
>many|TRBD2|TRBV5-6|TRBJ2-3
TGTGCCAGCAGCAACGGACTAGCGGGAAGGGCAGATACGCAGTATTTT
CASSNGLAGRADTQYF
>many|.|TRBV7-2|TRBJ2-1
TGTGCCAGCAACCAGGTCTTGGGCAATGAGCAGTTCTTC
CASNQVLGNEQFF
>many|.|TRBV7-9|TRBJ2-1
TGTGCCAGCAGCTTAGGACAGTCCTACAATGAGCAGTTCTTC
CASSLGQSYNEQFF
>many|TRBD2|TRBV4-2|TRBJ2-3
TGTGCCAGCAGCCAAGAGCGGGGGGGCGCAGATACGCAGTATTTT
CASSQERGGADTQYF
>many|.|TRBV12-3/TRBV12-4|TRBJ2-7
TGTGCCAGCACCCAGGGTCGCGGAACCTACGAGCAGTACTTC
CASTQGRGTYEQYF
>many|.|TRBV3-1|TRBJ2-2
TGTGCCAGCAGCCAACTCGGTACCGGGGAGCTGTTTTTT
CASSQLGTGELFF
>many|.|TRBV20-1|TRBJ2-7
TGCAGTGCTCCAAAATCAAACAGGCAGCTTGGGTACGAGCAGTACTTC
CSAPKSNRQLGYEQYF
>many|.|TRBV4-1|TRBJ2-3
TGCGCCAGCAGCCCCCGTTTTGCTAGCACAGATACGCAGTATTTT
CASSPRFASTDTQYF
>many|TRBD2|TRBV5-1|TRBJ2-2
TGCGCCAGCAGCTTCAGGGCGGGAGGCAACACCGGGGAGCTGTTTTTT
CASSFRAGGNTGELFF
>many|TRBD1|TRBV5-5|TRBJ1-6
TGTGCCAGCAGCTCGGCAGGGGGAGGGTCACCCCTCCACTTT
CASSSAGGGSPLHF
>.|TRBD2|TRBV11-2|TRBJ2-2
TGTGCCAGCAGCCCACGGAGCGGGAGGGGAGCCGGGGAGCTGTTTTTT
CASSPRSGRGAGELFF
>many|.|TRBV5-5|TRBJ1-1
TGTGCCAGCAGGCTGGAGGGTCGGACTGAAGCTTTCTTT
CASRLEGRTEAFF
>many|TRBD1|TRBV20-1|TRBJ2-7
TGCAGTGCTAGAGATATGGGGACAGGGGCCTACGAGCAGTACTTC
CSARDMGTGAYEQYF
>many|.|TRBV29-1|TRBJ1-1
TGCAGCGGTGGTTGGGCCACTGAAGCTTTCTTT
CSGGWATEAFF
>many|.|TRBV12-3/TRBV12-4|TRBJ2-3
TGTGCCAGCAGTCCCCCAGTGGGGCGGGACGGTGATACGCAGTATTTT
CASSPPVGRDGDTQYF
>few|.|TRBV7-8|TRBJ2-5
TGTGCCAGCAGCAACGGACTGGAGGAGACCCAGTACTTC
CASSNGLEETQYF
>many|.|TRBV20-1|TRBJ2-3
TGCAGTGCTAGTATGGTCGGAGCAGTAGATACGCAGTATTTT
CSASMVGAVDTQYF
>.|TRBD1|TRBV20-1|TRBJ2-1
TGCAGTGCTAGAAGGGGGCGAGAAGACAATGAGCAGTTCTTC
CSARRGREDNEQFF
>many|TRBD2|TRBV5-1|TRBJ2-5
TGCGCCAGCAGCTTGAATGCCGGGCGGGGGAAAGAGACCCAGTACTTC
CASSLNAGRGKETQYF
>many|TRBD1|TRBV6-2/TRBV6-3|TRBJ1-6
TGTGCCAGCAGTTCTCGAACCGGGACAGAGAAAAGCTCCTATAATTCACCCCTCCACTTT
CASSSRTGTEKSSYNSPLHF
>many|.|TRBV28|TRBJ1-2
TGTGCCAGCAAGTTGACGGACGTCTATGGCTACACCTTC
CASKLTDVYGYTF
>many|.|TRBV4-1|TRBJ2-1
TGCGCCAGTTCCCCGAGTAGCCCTCCCCTAGGCTACAATGAGCAGTTCTTC
CASSPSSPPLGYNEQFF
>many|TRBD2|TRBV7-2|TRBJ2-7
TGTGCCAGCAGCCCTAGCGGGGGGAAGACTACGAAGCAGTACTTC
CASSPSGGKTTKQYF
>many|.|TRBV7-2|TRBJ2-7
TGTGCCAGCAGTTCCTCCGGGACACCTACCTACGAGCAGTACTTC
CASSSSGTPTYEQYF
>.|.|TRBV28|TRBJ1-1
TGTGCCAGCAGTTCGAAGGCCATCGTGAAAACTGAAGCTTTCTTT
CASSSKAIVKTEAFF
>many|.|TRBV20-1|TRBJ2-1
TGCAGTGCCACACGCAGGGATGGGGCCGTGATCAATGAGCAGTTCTTC
CSATRRDGAVINEQFF
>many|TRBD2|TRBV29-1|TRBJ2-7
TGCAGCGTGCGGACTAGCGGGATCGGCGAGCAGTACTTC
CSVRTSGIGEQYF
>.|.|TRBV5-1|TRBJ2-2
TGCGCCAGCGGCTCCCGGCTCGGCGGCCGGGAGCTGTTTTTT
CASGSRLGGRELFF
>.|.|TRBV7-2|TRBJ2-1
TGTGCCAGCAGCTTAGATCAGAGCTCCTACAATGAGCAGTTCTTC
CASSLDQSSYNEQFF